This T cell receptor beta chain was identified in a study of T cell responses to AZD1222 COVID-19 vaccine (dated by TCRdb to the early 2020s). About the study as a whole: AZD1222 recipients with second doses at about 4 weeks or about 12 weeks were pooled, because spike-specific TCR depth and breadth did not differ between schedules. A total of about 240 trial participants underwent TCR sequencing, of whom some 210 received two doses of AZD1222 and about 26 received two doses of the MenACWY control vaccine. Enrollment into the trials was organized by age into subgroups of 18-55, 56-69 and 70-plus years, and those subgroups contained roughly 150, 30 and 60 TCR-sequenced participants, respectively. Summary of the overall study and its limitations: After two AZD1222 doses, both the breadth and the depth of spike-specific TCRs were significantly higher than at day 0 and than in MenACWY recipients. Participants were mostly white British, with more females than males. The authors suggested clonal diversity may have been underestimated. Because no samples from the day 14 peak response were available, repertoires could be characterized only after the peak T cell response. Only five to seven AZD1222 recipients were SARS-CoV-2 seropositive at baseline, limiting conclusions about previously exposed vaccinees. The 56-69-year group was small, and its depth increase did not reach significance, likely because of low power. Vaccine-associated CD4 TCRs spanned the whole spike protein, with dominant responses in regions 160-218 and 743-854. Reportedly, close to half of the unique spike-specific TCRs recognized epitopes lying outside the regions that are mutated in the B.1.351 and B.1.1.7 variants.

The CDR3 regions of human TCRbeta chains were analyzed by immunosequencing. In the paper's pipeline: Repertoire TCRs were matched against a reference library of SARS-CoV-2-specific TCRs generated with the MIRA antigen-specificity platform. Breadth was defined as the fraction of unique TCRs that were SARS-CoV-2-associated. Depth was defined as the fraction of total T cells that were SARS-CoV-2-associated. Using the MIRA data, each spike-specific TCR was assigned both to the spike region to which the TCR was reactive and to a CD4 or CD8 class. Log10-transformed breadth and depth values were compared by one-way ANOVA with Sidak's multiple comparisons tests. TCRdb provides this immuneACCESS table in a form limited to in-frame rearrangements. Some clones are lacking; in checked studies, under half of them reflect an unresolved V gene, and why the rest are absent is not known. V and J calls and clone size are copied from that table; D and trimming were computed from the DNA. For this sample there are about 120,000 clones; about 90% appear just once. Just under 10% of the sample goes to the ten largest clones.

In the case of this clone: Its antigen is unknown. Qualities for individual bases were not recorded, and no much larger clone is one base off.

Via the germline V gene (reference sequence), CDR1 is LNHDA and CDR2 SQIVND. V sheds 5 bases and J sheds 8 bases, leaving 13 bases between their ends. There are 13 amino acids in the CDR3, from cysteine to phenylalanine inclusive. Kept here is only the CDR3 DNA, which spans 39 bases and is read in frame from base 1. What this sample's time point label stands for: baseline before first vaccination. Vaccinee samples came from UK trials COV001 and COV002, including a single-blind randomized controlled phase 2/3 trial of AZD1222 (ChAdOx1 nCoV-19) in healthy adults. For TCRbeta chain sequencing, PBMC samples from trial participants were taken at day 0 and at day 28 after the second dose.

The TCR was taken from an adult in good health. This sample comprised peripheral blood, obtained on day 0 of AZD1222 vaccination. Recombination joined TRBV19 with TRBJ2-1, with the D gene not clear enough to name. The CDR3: CASSPDLWDEQFF. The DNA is TGTGCCAGTAGTCCGGATCTGTGGGATGAGCAGTTCTTC.